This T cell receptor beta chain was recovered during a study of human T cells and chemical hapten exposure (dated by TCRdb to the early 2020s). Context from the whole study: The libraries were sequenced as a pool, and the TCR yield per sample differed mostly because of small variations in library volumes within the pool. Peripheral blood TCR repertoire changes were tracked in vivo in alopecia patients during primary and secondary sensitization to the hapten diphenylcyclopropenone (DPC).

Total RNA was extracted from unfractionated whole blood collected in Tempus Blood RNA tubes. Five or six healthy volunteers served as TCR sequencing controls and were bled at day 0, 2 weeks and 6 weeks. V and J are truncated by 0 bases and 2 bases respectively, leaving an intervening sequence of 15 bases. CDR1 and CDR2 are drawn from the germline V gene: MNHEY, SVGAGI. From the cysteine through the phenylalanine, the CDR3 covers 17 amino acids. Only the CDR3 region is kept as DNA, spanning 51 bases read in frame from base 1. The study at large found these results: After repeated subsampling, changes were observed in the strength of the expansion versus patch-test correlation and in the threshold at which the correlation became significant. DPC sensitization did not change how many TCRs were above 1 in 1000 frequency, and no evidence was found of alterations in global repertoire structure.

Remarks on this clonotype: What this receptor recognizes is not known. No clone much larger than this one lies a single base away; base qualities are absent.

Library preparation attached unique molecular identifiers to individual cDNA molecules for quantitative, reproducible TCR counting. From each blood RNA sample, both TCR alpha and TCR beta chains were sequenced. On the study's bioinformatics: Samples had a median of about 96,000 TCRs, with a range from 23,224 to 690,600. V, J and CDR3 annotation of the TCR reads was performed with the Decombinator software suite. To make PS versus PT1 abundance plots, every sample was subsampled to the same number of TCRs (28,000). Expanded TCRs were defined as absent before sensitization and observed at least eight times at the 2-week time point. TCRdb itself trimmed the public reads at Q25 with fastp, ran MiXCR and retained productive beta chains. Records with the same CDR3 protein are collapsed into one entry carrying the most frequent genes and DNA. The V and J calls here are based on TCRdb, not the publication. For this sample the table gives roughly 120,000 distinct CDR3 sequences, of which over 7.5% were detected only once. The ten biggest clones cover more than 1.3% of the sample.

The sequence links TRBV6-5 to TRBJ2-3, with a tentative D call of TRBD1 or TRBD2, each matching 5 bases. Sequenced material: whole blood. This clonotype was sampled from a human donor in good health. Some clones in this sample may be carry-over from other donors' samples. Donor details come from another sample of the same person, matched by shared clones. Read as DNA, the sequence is TGTGCCAGCAGTTACTCGATCAGAGGGGCTGTCACAGATACGCAGTATTTT. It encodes CASSYSIRGAVTDTQYF.